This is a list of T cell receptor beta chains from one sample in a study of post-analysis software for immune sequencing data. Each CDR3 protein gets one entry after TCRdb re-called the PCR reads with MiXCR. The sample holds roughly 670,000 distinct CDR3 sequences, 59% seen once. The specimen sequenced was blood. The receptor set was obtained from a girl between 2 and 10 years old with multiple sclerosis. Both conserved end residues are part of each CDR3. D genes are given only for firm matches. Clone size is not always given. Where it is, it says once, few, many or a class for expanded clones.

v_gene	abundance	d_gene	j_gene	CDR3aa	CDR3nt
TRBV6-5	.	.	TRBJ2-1	CASSYDGTYNEQFF	TGTGCCAGCAGTTACGACGGAACCTACAATGAGCAGTTCTTC
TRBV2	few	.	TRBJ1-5	CASSRPNQPQHF	TGTGCCAGCAGTCGCCCCAATCAGCCCCAGCATTTT
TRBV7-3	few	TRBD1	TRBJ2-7	CASSFSGQPAEQYF	TGTGCCAGCAGCTTCTCGGGACAGCCAGCCGAGCAGTACTTC
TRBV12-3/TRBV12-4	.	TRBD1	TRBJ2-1	CASSPYSGTGAYNEQFF	TGTGCCAGCAGTCCCTACTCCGGGACAGGGGCCTACAATGAGCAGTTCTTC
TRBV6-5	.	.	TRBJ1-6	CASSGGWSSPLHF	TGTGCCAGCAGTGGGGGATGGAGTTCACCCCTCCACTTT
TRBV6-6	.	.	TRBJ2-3	CASSYLQAGDTQYF	TGTGCCAGCAGTTATTTACAGGCTGGAGATACGCAGTATTTT
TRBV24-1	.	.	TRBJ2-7	CATSDYGQTRTYEQYF	TGTGCCACCAGTGATTACGGACAGACACGAACCTACGAGCAGTACTTC
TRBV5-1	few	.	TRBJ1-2	CASSLRGRTIANYGYTF	TGCGCCAGCAGCTTAAGGGGACGGACAATAGCTAACTATGGCTACACCTTC
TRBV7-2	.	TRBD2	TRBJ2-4	CASSLRSGRGKNIQYF	TGTGCCAGCAGCTTAAGGTCGGGGAGGGGCAAAAACATTCAGTACTTC
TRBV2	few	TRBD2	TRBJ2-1	CASSVGLAGGGEQFF	TGTGCCAGCAGTGTTGGACTAGCGGGAGGGGGTGAGCAGTTCTTC
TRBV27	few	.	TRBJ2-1	CASSLFQSNEQFF	TGTGCCAGCAGTTTATTCCAAAGCAATGAGCAGTTCTTC
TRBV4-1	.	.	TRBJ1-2	CASSQDIGGGYGYTF	TGCGCCAGCAGCCAAGATATAGGCGGAGGCTATGGCTACACCTTC
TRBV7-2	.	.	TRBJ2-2	CASSLFGGNTGELFF	TGTGCCAGCAGCTTATTCGGGGGGAACACCGGGGAGCTGTTTTTT
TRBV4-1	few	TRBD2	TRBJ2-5	CASSQAGAGGYQETQYF	TGCGCCAGCAGCCAAGCGGGAGCGGGAGGGTACCAAGAGACCCAGTACTTC
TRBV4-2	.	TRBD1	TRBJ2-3	CASSVTGGRGDTQYF	TGTGCCAGCAGCGTCACAGGGGGGAGAGGCGATACGCAGTATTTT
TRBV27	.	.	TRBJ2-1	CASSLPSFNEQFF	TGTGCCAGCAGTTTGCCTTCTTTCAATGAGCAGTTCTTC
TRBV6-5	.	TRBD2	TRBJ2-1	CASSYSREGVYNEQFF	TGTGCCAGCAGTTACTCGCGGGAGGGGGTCTACAATGAGCAGTTCTTC
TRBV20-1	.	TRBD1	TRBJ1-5	CSARGGQGNFGSNQPQHF	TGCAGTGCTAGAGGGGGACAGGGGAATTTTGGAAGCAATCAGCCCCAGCATTTT
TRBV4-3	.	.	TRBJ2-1	CASSQDLLRNEQFF	TGCGCCAGCAGCCAAGATCTCCTGAGGAATGAGCAGTTCTTC
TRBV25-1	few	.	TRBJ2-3	CASSIGLATDTQYF	TGTGCCAGCTCAATCGGCCTAGCGACAGATACGCAGTATTTT
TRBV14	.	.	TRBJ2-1	CASSQRYEQFF	TGTGCCAGCAGCCAGCGATACGAGCAGTTCTTC
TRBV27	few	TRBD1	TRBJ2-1	CASSTYGQGKNEQFF	TGTGCCAGCAGTACCTACGGACAGGGAAAAAATGAGCAGTTCTTC
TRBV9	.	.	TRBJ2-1	CASGIGVRNEQFF	TGTGCCAGTGGAATAGGGGTGCGAAATGAGCAGTTCTTC
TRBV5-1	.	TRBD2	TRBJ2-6	CASSLDGGANVRTF	TGCGCCAGCAGCTTGGACGGGGGGGCCAACGTCCGGACTTTC
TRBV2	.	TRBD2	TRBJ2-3	CASPPPSGSRADTQYF	TGTGCCAGCCCTCCCCCTAGCGGGAGTAGAGCAGATACGCAGTATTTT
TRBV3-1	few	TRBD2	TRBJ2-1	CASSQVWGRESSYNEQFF	TGTGCCAGCAGCCAAGTTTGGGGGAGGGAGAGCTCCTACAATGAGCAGTTCTTC
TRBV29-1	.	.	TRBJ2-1	CSVVPGISYNEQFF	TGCAGCGTTGTTCCGGGGATCTCCTACAATGAGCAGTTCTTC
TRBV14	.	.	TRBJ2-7	CASSPRMGSVHEQYF	TGTGCCAGCAGCCCCCGGATGGGTAGCGTCCACGAGCAGTACTTC
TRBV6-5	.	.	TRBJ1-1	CASSYGGSRLTEAFF	TGTGCCAGCAGTTACGGGGGGTCTCGTTTGACTGAAGCTTTCTTT
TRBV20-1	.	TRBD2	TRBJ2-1	CGARWSGSPYNEQFF	TGCGGTGCTCGGTGGAGCGGGAGTCCCTACAATGAGCAGTTCTTC
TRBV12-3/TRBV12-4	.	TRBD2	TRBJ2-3	CASSVTSAAQYF	TGTGCCAGCAGCGTCACTAGCGCCGCGCAGTATTTT
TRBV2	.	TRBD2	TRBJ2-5	CASQTSGGGETQYF	TGTGCCAGCCAGACTAGCGGAGGGGGAGAGACCCAGTACTTC